The 29 T cell receptor beta chains reported below all come from one sample, sequenced in a study of post-analysis software for immune sequencing data. The TCR beta cDNA libraries carried unique molecular identifiers. One entry per CDR3 protein results from TCRdb running MiXCR on the PCR reads. There are 820,000 or so distinct CDR3 sequences in the sample; around 53% occur only once, and 4% to 5.5% lies in the top ten. The antigens these receptors bind are not known. General study results and limits: TRBV5-6, TRBV5-1 and TRBV20-1 belonged to a set of about five TRBV segments that were more frequent in patients than controls.

Sample: blood. The receptors originated from a girl aged 5 to 17 with multiple sclerosis.

This clonotype was counted a few times. J is TRBJ2-3 and V is TRBV3-1; 9 bases are shared with TRBD2. CDR3 size: 19 residues. The junction had 11 bases not matched to a gene; V was cut back by 1 base and J by 0 bases. In germline, CDR1 is LGHDT, CDR2 YNNKEL (reference sequence). Here the CDR3 reads CASSQVVLAGYSSTDTQYF. The CDR3 DNA follows: TGTGCCAGCAGCCAAGTTGTCCTAGCGGGGTATTCTAGCACAGATACGCAGTATTTT.

The chain recombines TRBV12-3 or TRBV12-4 with TRBJ2-3, with D uncertain. The CDR3 covers 13 residues. V lost 8 bases to trimming and J lost 4 bases, with 13 bases between them. CDR3 DNA: TGTGCCAGCGCCAACCTTGCCCCAGATACGCAGTATTTT. Residues: CASANLAPDTQYF.

The rearrangement links TRBV11-2 to TRBJ2-3; perhaps D is TRBD1 or TRBD2 (5 bases each). V was shortened by 1 base and J by 0 bases, with 11 bases between the two germline ends. The germline gives CDR1 SGHAT, CDR2 FQNNGV. CDR3 length: 16 residues. Here the CDR3 DNA reads TGTGCCAGCAGCTTAGGGGGGTCCACTAGCACAGATACGCAGTATTTT. It codes for CASSLGGSTSTDTQYF. Full variable domain (remainder filled in from reference TRBV11-2 and TRBJ2-3): EAGVAQSPRYKIIEKRQSVAFWCNPISGHATLYWYQQILGQGPKLLIQFQNNGVVDDSQLPKDRFSAERLKGVDSTLKIQPAKLEDSAVYLCASSLGGSTSTDTQYFGPGTRLTVL.

CDR3 residues: CAISFGQGPYEQYF. The CDR3 bases are TGTGCCATCAGCTTCGGACAGGGTCCCTACGAGCAGTACTTC. The chain recombines TRBV10-3 with TRBJ2-7; TRBD1 matches 8 bases. The CDR3 totals 14 residues. CDR1 ENHRY and CDR2 SYGVKD come from the germline V gene. Unmatched junction bases numbered 6, after V lost 6 bases and J lost 2 bases.

This chain's CDR3 is CASSQVTPGDTQYF. DNA of the CDR3: TGTGCCAGCAGCCAAGTTACCCCGGGAGATACGCAGTATTTT. This sequence joins TRBV14 and TRBJ2-3; no clear D gene. The V and J ends lost 1 base and 5 bases respectively, with 10 bases between them. Per germline, CDR1 SGHDN and CDR2 FVKESK. The CDR3 runs 14 residues.

This clonotype was recorded a few times. The chain couples TRBV20-1 to TRBJ2-3, with D possibly TRBD2 on 6 matching bases. Between the trimmed V and J ends, which lost 4 bases and 0 bases, there was a span of 14 bases. CDR1 and CDR2 (germline): DFQATT, SNEGSKA (reference sequence). This CDR3 region has 15 residues. CDR3 coding DNA: TGCAGTGCTATACGGGACTCACCTAGCACAGATACGCAGTATTTT. This translates into CSAIRDSPSTDTQYF.

The chain has TRBV29-1 and TRBJ2-5, with 7 bases identical to TRBD2. The better agreement between TRBJ2-7 and the DNA end casts doubt on the J call. Per the germline V gene, CDR1 is SQVTM and CDR2 is ANQGSEA. The CDR3 totals 13 residues. The CDR3 protein is CSARLAPTGEQYF. CDR3 bases: TGCAGCGCCAGACTAGCCCCTACGGGCGAGCAGTACTTC.

This clonotype was detected a few times. The chain joins TRBV5-1 to TRBJ2-7; 8 nucleotides match TRBD2. Looked up from germline, CDR1 is SGHRS and CDR2 is YFSETQ. The CDR3 has 18 residues. V shed 1 base and J 2 bases; nucleotides not matched to a gene: 14. Here the CDR3 DNA reads TGCGCCAGCAGCTTGCTGGACTCAGGACTAGCAGGGGCCTACGAGCAGTACTTC. Amino acid sequence: CASSLLDSGLAGAYEQYF.

The V and J genes are TRBV18 and TRBJ2-1; 10 bases fit TRBD2. CDR1 is KGHSH, CDR2 LQKENI, per germline. The CDR3 has 19 amino acids. V trimming: 1 base; J trimming: 7 bases; junction bases outside the gene matches: 16. The CDR3, as DNA: TGTGCCAGCTCACCACTAGGGACCGGCGGACTAGCGGTACCAAATGAGCAGTTCTTC. It yields the protein CASSPLGTGGLAVPNEQFF.

This clonotype has a handful of counts. The rearrangement links TRBV15 to TRBJ2-5; TRBD2 is a possible D gene (6 bases). Matching the DNA end better, TRBJ2-7 makes the J call doubtful. Germline CDR1 reads LNHNV; CDR2 reads YYDKDF (reference sequence). This CDR3 is built from 16 residues. This CDR3 reads CATSRDHGGDPSEQYF. In DNA form, the CDR3 reads TGTGCCACCAGCAGAGATCACGGGGGAGACCCTAGCGAGCAGTACTTC.

This clonotype was picked up many times. The chain has TRBV5-5 and TRBJ2-1, with 8 bases matching TRBD2. Trimming at V came to 1 base and at J to 7 bases, leaving 7 bases not matched to a gene. The CDR3 spans 15 residues. Germline CDR1 reads SGHKS; CDR2 reads YYEKEE (reference sequence). The CDR3 DNA is TGTGCCAGCAGCTTGTTCGGGGGGGGCCGGAATGAGCAGTTCTTC. Translated: CASSLFGGGRNEQFF.

This rearrangement joins TRBV20-1 to TRBJ1-5; TRBD1 might be the D (5 bases). The CDR3 runs to 15 residues. V was trimmed by 6 bases and J by 12 bases, leaving 27 bases between them. CDR1 is DFQATT, CDR2 SNEGSKA, per germline (reference sequence). Here the CDR3 reads CSAEDGAGGSRRQHF. CDR3 sequence (DNA): TGCAGTGCCGAGGACGGGGCGGGCGGCAGTCGGCGCCAGCATTTT.

This clonotype was counted a few times. This chain links TRBV6-6 with TRBJ1-1; TRBD1 is a possible D gene (5 bases). The CDR3 length is 12 residues. Germline V gene sequence: CDR1 MNHNY, CDR2 SVGAGI (reference sequence). With 6 bases removed from V and 11 bases from J, the gap between germline ends came to 16 bases. For the CDR3, the DNA is TGTGCCAGCAGCCCGACCGGGACGCACGCTTTCTTT. Translation gives CASSPTGTHAFF.

Worth noting for this clonotype: A single base separates this from a much larger clone, so it may be a read error. The rearrangement joins TRBV6-4 to TRBJ2-3; either TRBD1 or TRBD2 may fit D (6 bases each). Per germline, CDR1 MRHNA and CDR2 SNTAGT. Trimming took 8 bases from V and 4 from J, leaving 19 bases between them. There are 15 residues in the CDR3. CDR3 in amino acids: CASGGTPGASDTQYF. CDR3 DNA sequence: TGTGCCAGCGGTGGTACCCCGGGGGCGTCAGATACGCAGTATTTT.

V usage is TRBV29-1 and J usage is TRBJ2-1; 7 nucleotides agree with TRBD2. The CDR3 totals 16 residues. With 0 bases clipped from V and 3 bases from J, the junction kept 8 bases outside the gene matches. Germline CDR1 reads SQVTM; CDR2 reads ANQGSEA. CDR3 sequence reads: CSVEEDGGRDYNEQFF. CDR3 sequence (DNA): TGCAGCGTTGAAGAAGACGGCGGGAGAGACTACAATGAGCAGTTCTTC.

V usage is TRBV20-1 and J usage is TRBJ2-4; 10 nucleotides match TRBD1. With the DNA end fitting TRBJ2-7 better, the J assignment may be wrong. In germline, CDR1 is DFQATT, CDR2 SNEGSKA (reference sequence). The CDR3 extends over 15 amino acids. CDR3: CSAQDRGLSLYEQYF. The CDR3 DNA reads as TGCAGTGCGCAGGACAGGGGGTTGTCTCTCTACGAGCAGTACTTC.

V and J are TRBV20-1 and TRBJ2-7, with TRBD2 identical over 9 bases. The CDR3 is 12 residues long. The V segment lost 6 bases and the J segment 4 bases; nucleotides outside the gene matches: 4. Germline assignment: CDR1 DFQATT and CDR2 SNEGSKA (reference sequence). The CDR3 bases are TGCAGTGCCCTGACTAGCGGATACGAGCAGTACTTC. Translation gives CSALTSGYEQYF.

This clonotype was observed a few times. The chain joins TRBV6-1 to TRBJ2-3, with TRBD1 identical over 7 bases. Unmatched junction bases numbered 4, after V lost 10 bases and J lost 3 bases. The CDR3 spans 12 residues. Per the germline V gene, CDR1 is MNHNS and CDR2 is SASEGT. CDR3 sequence: CAIDRDTDTQYF. DNA of the CDR3: TGTGCCATCGACAGGGATACAGATACGCAGTATTTT.

The chain is built from TRBV24-1 and TRBJ2-1; 9 bases match TRBD1. J gave up 7 bases and V 3 bases, and 9 bases lay outside the gene matches. The germline V gene encodes CDR1 KGHDR and CDR2 SFDVKD. This CDR3 contains 16 residues. The CDR3 reads CATSDGRDRAWNEQFF. For the CDR3, the DNA is TGTGCCACCAGTGATGGCCGGGACAGGGCCTGGAATGAGCAGTTCTTC.

The genes are TRBV12-3 or TRBV12-4 and TRBJ2-1, with D hard to call. CDR3 size: 14 residues. Deletions cut 5 bases from V and 9 bases from J, with 17 bases between. The CDR3 region has the DNA TGTGCCAGCAGTCTCCAGCTCGGGTTTGGTGAGCAGTTCTTC. Translated: CASSLQLGFGEQFF.

This clonotype appeared a few times. The chain couples TRBV15 to TRBJ2-3; D is tentatively TRBD1 or TRBD2 (5 bases each). From germline, CDR1 is LNHNV and CDR2 YYDKDF (reference sequence). The CDR3 extends over 16 amino acids. Trimming removed 0 bases from V and 4 bases from J, with 14 bases in between. The CDR3 nucleotides are TGTGCCACCAGCAGAGACGGGGCATTGGGAGCAGATACGCAGTATTTT. Amino acids: CATSRDGALGADTQYF.

The rearrangement joins TRBV27 to TRBJ1-2; the D gene is possibly TRBD1 (5 bases). The CDR3 has 17 residues. V was shortened by 2 bases and J by 5 bases, with 21 bases between the two germline ends. Germline V CDR1 and CDR2: MNHEY, SMNVEV (reference sequence). DNA for the CDR3: TGTGCCAGCAGTTTACGACAGCCCGGTCCATCTCCATATGGCTACACCTTC. Encoded protein: CASSLRQPGPSPYGYTF.

This clonotype was recorded a few times. The V and J genes are TRBV4-2 and TRBJ1-6; D perhaps matches TRBD1 (6 bases). This CDR3 has 16 amino acids. Germline CDR1 is LGHNA and CDR2 is YNFKEQ. V was trimmed by 1 base and J by 8 bases, leaving 15 bases between them. The CDR3 DNA reads as TGTGCCAGCAGCCAAGGAGGCGGGGGCACCGATTCACCCCTCCACTTT. Protein sequence: CASSQGGGGTDSPLHF.

V and J are TRBV10-3 and TRBJ1-4; 7 bases line up with TRBD1. The germline V gene has CDR1 ENHRY and CDR2 SYGVKD. CDR3 length: 15 amino acids. The trim removed 6 bases at V and 7 bases at J, leaving 11 bases unmatched. The CDR3 bases are TGTGCCATCAGCCAGGGGGACAAGAACGGTGAAAAACTGTTTTTT. Its translation is CAISQGDKNGEKLFF.

V usage is TRBV29-1 and J usage is TRBJ2-5; possible D gene TRBD2, 6 bases. Trimming left V 0 bases short and J 1 base short, with 15 bases between. This CDR3 is 16 amino acids long. Germline V gene lookup returns CDR1 SQVTM and CDR2 ANQGSEA. CDR3: CSVEELWGTPQETQYF. CDR3 nucleotide sequence: TGCAGCGTTGAAGAGCTATGGGGGACTCCCCAAGAGACCCAGTACTTC.

V is TRBV10-3 and J is TRBJ2-6; the D is unclear. CDR1 ENHRY and CDR2 SYGVKD come from the germline V gene. The V and J ends lost 3 bases and 0 bases respectively, with 6 bases between them. The CDR3 length is 15 residues. CDR3 bases: TGTGCCATCAGTGAATCATTCTCTGGGGCCAACGTCCTGACTTTC. Its protein product is CAISESFSGANVLTF.

This clonotype has a handful of counts. The rearrangement uses TRBV7-2 and TRBJ2-4; D call uncertain. The length of the CDR3 is 19 residues. V lost 3 bases to trimming and J lost 0 bases, with 21 bases between them. Germline values: CDR1 SGHTA, CDR2 FQGNSA. The CDR3 region is CASSFPRFSLEEAKNIQYF. Here the CDR3 DNA reads TGTGCCAGCAGCTTCCCCCGCTTCAGCCTTGAGGAAGCCAAAAACATTCAGTACTTC. Supplemented by reference TRBV7-2 and TRBJ2-4, the full variable domain reads GAGVSQSPSNKVTEKGKDVELRCDPISGHTALYWYRQSLGQGLEFLIYFQGNSAPDKSGLPSDRFSAERTGGSVSTLTIQRTQQEDSAVYLCASSFPRFSLEEAKNIQYFGAGTRLSVL.

The table lists this clonotype with a few counts. The chain links TRBV5-5 to TRBJ2-4; D call uncertain. Germline V gene data show CDR1 as SGHKS and CDR2 as YYEKEE (reference sequence). V shed 3 bases and J shed 1 base, with 14 bases lying between them. This CDR3 spans 16 amino acids. This CDR3 reads CASSSVLAGAKNIQYF. CDR3 DNA: TGTGCCAGCAGCTCTGTCCTTGCTGGGGCCAAAAACATTCAGTACTTC.

The rearrangement links TRBV12-3 or TRBV12-4 to TRBJ2-1; D is uncertain. This CDR3 has 13 residues. V lost 5 bases and J 6 bases, leaving 11 bases between the germline ends. The CDR3 DNA reads TGTGCCAGCAGTCTTGGCCAACTCAATGAGCAGTTCTTC. Encoded protein: CASSLGQLNEQFF.